The clone carrying this T cell receptor beta chain appeared a few times. The antigen is undetermined. This specimen comes from a study of T-cell memory formation after mild COVID-19. Study at large: For the most part, TCR clusters were specific to one donor. General study results and limits: Whereas later expanders leaned CD4+, clones contracting day 15 to 85 showed a balanced CD4/CD8 makeup.

The CDR3 consists of 15 residues. V lost 3 bases and J 0 bases, leaving 9 bases between the germline ends. TCRdb used MiXCR to reprocess the 5' RACE reads, holding one entry per CDR3 protein. In the table there are 150,000 or so distinct CDR3 sequences, 11% of which are singletons. The chain links TRBV12-3 or TRBV12-4 to TRBJ1-5; D is unresolved. Sequencing input: PBMCs or a T cell subset sorted from them (not recorded which). The clonotype originates from a man aged 18 to 29 who had mild COVID-19 (a few samples of this study predate the infection). Cell type and time point are not known. The CDR3 is CASSFGRNSNQPQHF. Written as DNA, the CDR3 is TGTGCCAGCAGTTTCGGACGGAATAGCAATCAGCCCCAGCATTTT.